This T cell receptor beta chain comes out of a study of radiotherapy plus CTLA-4 blockade in lung cancer. As to this clone: What it recognizes is unknown.

TCRdb keeps only in-frame clones here, not all; method: immunoSEQ multiplex PCR. The sample lists 40,000 or so clones; roughly 65% were seen once. Points from the study as a whole: Early blood T cell clone changes and increased post-radiation serum interferon-beta were reportedly the strongest response predictors. TCR clones from tumors expanded in blood after radiotherapy plus ipilimumab.

V shed 2 bases, J shed 9 bases, and the junction held 7 bases outside the gene matches. CDR3 size: 15 residues. The germline V gene encodes CDR1 SGHRS and CDR2 YFSETQ. V usage is TRBV5-1 and J usage is TRBJ1-6, with 8 positions matching TRBD1. The sequences come from peripheral blood, collected from a patient treated with radiotherapy plus ipilimumab. This TCR derives from a human donor with non-small cell lung cancer who had a partial response to radiotherapy plus ipilimumab. The DNA of the CDR3 is TGCGCCAGCAGCTTAGGACAGGGCCGGGGTTCACCCCTCCACTTT. This translates into CASSLGQGRGSPLHF.